What follows are 7 T cell receptor beta chains derived from one specimen sequenced in a study of blood T cell repertoires in COVID-19. Profiled with immunoSEQ multiplex PCR; TCRdb holds only in-frame clones, not every one. The data contain 400,000 to 550,000 clones, 75% to 90% of them singletons. The sample comprised peripheral blood. The receptors here all came from a woman aged 30 to 39 with acute or convalescent COVID-19.

This chain links TRBV12-5 with TRBJ2-3; D unclear. CDR3 length: 11 residues. Germline-derived CDR1 and CDR2 are LGHNT and FRNRAP. Between the trimmed V and J ends, which lost 5 bases and 5 bases, there was a span of 5 bases. In DNA form, the CDR3 reads TGTGCTAGTGGTCCGAGAGATACGCAGTATTTT. This sequence encodes CASGPRDTQYF.

The chain employs TRBV5-1 and TRBJ2-1; weak D call: TRBD2 (6 bases). CDR1 and CDR2 from the germline V gene are SGHRS and YFSETQ. The germline V and J ends were trimmed by 4 bases and 10 bases, with 12 bases remaining between them. The CDR3 runs 12 residues. The CDR3 sequence is CASSPGSGEQFF. The CDR3 nucleotides read TGCGCCAGCAGCCCTGGGAGCGGGGAGCAGTTCTTC.

In nucleotides, the CDR3 is TGTGCCAGCAGGCCAGGTCCACTTACCTACAATGAGCAGTTCTTC. Translation: CASRPGPLTYNEQFF. The chain joins TRBV6-5 to TRBJ2-1; D not certain. The CDR3 extends over 15 amino acids. In germline, CDR1 is MNHEY, CDR2 SVGAGI. Trimming took 6 bases from V and 2 from J, leaving 14 bases between them.

CDR3 in amino acids: CASSLYVTSGAYEQYF. The CDR3 nucleotides read TGTGCCAGCAGCTTATACGTTACTAGCGGGGCGTACGAGCAGTACTTC. V usage is TRBV7-2 and J usage is TRBJ2-7; 10 nucleotides agree with TRBD2. The germline gives CDR1 SGHTA, CDR2 FQGNSA. The CDR3 extends over 16 amino acids. J gave up 4 bases and V 2 bases, and 8 bases lay outside the gene matches.

V is TRBV29-1 and J is TRBJ2-3, with 9 bases identical to TRBD2. Trimming at V came to 6 bases and at J to 2 bases, leaving 3 bases not matched to a gene. The V gene's germline CDR1 is SQVTM and CDR2 ANQGSEA. This CDR3 is 13 amino acids long. CDR3 residues: CSVAGGHTDTQYF. The CDR3 region has the DNA TGCAGCGTAGCGGGGGGACACACAGATACGCAGTATTTT.

This chain connects TRBV4-1 to TRBJ1-5, with D possibly being TRBD1 (6 bases). The germline CDR1 and CDR2 sequences are MGHRA and YSYEKL. The CDR3 spans 16 residues. Deletions cut 0 bases from V and 2 bases from J, with 11 bases between. The CDR3 bases are TGCGCCAGCAGCCAAGATGGAAGACAGGGCAATCAGCCCCAGCATTTT. This translates into CASSQDGRQGNQPQHF.

V gene TRBV24-1 combines with J gene TRBJ2-6; D is perhaps TRBD1 (7 bases). The V and J ends lost 5 bases and 1 base respectively, with 20 bases between them. The CDR3 spans 19 residues. From germline, CDR1 is KGHDR and CDR2 SFDVKD. The CDR3 here is CATSGVQGEDQSGANVLTF. CDR3 in DNA: TGTGCCACCAGTGGCGTCCAGGGGGAGGATCAATCTGGGGCCAACGTCCTGACTTTC.